Reported below is one TCR beta chain. The sample comes from a study of blood T cell repertoires in COVID-19. For the study at large: Donors in the United States, Italy and Spain gave samples during acute or convalescent COVID-19. Nucleic acid was either cDNA or gDNA, and it came from T cells, B-cell-depleted T cells, or PBMCs.

As processed by the authors: Amplification from reference gene primers served as the basis for estimated nucleated cell counts. Sequenced by immunoSEQ multiplex PCR; TCRdb stores in-frame clones only, minus some. From that table come the V and J calls and clone size; the DNA was used to work out D and trimming. Counted here are about 270,000 clones, around 82% occurring once; the ten biggest clones make up 5.7%. This sequence originates from an elderly man with acute or convalescent COVID-19. Sequencing was carried out using peripheral blood.

The CDR3 loop is CASRKPGLATDTQYF. CDR3 bases: TGTGCCAGCAGAAAGCCGGGACTAGCGACAGATACGCAGTATTTT. The chain recombines TRBV27 with TRBJ2-3; TRBD2 matches at 10 bases. Germline loops: CDR1 MNHEY, CDR2 SMNVEV (reference sequence). Trimming cost V 6 bases and J 3 bases; bases outside gene matches: 6. CDR3 length: 15 amino acids.